This TCR beta chain was captured by sequencing in a study of beta chain features in type 1 diabetes. The authors reverse transcribed all of the isolated RNA, so sequencing captured expressed TCRB transcripts. TCRdb's table, derived via immunoSEQ multiplex PCR, lists solely in-frame clones and lacks some. The repertoire holds a few hundred thousand clones, with 8.5% to 10% as singletons. Study results and limitations: Insertions at VDJ junctions were less frequent in type 1 diabetes patients. These patients also deleted more nucleotides at the same junctions. Across all four CD4+ subsets, people with type 1 diabetes showed modestly shorter TCRB CDR3s.

This clone occurred a few times. The antigen is unknown. Every donor had blood drawn once into heparin, roughly 100 mL on average. This clonotype originated in a man in his thirties or forties with type 1 diabetes. The sample was central memory CD4+ T cells from blood.

CDR3 amino acids: CASSLTGGRTEAFF. The CDR3 region has the DNA TGCGCCAGCAGCTTGACAGGGGGGAGAACTGAAGCTTTCTTT. The chain couples TRBV5-1 to TRBJ1-1, with 8 bases identical to TRBD1. The CDR3 runs 14 residues. Germline V CDR1 and CDR2: SGHRS, YFSETQ. Germline trimming cut 1 base from V and 5 bases from J; bases unmatched to any gene: 4.